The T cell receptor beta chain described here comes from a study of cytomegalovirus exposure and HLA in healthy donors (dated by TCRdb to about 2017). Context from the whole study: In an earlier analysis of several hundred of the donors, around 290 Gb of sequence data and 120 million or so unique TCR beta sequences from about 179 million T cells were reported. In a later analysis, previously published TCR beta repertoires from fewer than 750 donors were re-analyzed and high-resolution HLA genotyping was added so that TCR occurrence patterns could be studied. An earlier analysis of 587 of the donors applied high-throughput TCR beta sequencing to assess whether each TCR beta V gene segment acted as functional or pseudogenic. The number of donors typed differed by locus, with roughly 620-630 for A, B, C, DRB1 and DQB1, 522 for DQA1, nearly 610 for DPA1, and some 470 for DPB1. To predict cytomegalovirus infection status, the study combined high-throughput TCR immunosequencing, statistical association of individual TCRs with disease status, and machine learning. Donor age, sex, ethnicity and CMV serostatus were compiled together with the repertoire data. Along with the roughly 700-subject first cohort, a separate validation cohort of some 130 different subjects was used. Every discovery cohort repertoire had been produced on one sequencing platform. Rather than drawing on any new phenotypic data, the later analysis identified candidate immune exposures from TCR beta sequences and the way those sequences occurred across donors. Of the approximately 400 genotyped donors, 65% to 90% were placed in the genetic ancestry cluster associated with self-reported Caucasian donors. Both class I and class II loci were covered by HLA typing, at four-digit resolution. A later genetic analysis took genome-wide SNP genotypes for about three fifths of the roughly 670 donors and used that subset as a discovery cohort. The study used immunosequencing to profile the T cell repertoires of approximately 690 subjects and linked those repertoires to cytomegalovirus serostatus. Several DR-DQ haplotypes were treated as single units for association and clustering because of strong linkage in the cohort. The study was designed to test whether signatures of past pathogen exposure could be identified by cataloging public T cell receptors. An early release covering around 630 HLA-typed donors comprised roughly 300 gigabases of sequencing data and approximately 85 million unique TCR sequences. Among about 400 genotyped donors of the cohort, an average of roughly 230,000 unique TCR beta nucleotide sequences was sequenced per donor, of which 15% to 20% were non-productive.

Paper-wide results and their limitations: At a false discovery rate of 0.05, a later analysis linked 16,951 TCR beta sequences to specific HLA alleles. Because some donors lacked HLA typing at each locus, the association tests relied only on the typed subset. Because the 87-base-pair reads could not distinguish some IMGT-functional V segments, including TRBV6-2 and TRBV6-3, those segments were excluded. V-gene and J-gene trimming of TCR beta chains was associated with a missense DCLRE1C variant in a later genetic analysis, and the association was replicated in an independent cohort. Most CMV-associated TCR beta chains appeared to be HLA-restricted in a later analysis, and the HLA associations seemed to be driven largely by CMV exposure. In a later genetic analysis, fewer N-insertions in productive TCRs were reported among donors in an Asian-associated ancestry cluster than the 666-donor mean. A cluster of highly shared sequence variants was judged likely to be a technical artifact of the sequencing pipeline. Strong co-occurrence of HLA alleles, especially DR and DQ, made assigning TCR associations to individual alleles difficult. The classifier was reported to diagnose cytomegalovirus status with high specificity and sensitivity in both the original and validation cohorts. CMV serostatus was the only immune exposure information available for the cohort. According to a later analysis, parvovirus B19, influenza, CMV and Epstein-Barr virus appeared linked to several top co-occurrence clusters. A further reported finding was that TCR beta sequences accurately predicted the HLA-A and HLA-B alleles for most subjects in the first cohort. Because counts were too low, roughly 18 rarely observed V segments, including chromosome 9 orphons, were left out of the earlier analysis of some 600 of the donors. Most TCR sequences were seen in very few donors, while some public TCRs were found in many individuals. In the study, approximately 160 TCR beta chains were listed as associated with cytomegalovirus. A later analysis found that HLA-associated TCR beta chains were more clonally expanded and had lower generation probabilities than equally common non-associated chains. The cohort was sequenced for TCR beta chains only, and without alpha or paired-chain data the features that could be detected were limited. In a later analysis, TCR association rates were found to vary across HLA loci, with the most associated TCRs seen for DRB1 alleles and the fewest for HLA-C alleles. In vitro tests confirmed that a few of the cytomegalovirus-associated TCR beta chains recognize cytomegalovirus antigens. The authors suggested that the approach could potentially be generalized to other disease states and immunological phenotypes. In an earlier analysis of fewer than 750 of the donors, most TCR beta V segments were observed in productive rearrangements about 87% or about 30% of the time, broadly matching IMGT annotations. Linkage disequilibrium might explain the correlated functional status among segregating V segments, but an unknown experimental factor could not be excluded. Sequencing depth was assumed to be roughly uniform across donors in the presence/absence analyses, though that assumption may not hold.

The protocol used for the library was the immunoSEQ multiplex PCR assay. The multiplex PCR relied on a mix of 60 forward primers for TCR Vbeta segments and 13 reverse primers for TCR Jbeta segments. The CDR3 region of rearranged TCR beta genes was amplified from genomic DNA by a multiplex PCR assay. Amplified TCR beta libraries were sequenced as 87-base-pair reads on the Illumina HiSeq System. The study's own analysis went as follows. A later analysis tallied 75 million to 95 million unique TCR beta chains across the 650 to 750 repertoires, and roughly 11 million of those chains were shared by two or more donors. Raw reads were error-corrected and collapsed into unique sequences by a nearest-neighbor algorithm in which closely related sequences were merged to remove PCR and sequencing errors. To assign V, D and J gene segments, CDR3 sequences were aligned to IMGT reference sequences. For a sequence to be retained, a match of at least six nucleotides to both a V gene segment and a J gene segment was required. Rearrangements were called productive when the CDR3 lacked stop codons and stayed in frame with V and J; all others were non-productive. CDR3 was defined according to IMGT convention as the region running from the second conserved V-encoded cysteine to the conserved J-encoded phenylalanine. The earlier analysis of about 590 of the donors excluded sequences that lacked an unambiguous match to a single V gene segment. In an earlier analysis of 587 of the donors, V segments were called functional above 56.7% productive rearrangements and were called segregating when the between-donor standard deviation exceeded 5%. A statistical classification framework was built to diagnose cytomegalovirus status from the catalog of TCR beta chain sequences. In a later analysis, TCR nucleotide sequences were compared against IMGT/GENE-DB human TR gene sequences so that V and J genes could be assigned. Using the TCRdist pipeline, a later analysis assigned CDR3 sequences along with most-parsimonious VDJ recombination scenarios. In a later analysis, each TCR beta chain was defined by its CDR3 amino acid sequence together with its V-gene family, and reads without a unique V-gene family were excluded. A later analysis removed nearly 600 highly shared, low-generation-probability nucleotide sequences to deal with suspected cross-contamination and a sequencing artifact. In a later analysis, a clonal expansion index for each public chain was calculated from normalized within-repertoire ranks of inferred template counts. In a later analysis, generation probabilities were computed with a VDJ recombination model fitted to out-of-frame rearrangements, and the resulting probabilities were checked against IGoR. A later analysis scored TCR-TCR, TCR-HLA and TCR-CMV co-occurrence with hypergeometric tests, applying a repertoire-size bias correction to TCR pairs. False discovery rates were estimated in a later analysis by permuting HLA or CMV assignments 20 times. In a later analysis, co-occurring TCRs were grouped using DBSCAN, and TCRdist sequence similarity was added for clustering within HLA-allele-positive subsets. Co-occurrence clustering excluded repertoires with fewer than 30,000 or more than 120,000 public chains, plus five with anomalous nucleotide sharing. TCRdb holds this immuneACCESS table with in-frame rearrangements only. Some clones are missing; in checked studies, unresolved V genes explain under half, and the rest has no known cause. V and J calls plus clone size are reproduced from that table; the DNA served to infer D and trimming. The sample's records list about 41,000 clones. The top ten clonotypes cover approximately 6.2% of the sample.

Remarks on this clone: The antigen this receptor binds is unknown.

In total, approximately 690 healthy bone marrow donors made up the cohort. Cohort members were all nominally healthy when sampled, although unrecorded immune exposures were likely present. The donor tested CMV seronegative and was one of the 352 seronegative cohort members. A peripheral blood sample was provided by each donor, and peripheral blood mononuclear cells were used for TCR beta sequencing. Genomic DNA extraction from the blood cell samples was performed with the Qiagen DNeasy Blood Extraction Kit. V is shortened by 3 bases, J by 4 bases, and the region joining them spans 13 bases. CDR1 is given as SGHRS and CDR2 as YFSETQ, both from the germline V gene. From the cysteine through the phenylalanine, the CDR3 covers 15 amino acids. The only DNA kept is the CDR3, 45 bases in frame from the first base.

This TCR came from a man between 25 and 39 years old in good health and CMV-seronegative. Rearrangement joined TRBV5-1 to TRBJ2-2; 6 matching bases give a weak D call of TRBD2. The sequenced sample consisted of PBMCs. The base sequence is TGCGCCAGCAGCTCCGGGCGGGGAGGCACCGGGGAGCTGTTTTTT. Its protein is CASSSGRGGTGELFF.